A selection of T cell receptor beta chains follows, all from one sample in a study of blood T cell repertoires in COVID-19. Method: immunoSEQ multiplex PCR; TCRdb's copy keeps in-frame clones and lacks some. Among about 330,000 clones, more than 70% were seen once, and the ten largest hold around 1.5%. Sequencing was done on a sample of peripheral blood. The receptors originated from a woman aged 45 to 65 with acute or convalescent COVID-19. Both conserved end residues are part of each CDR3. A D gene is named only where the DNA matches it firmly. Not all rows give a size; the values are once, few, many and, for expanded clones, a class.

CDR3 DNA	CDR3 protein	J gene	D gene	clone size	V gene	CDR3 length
TGTGCCAGCAGTTCTCCTCTTAGCCCCTCCTACAATGAGCAGTTCTTC	CASSSPLSPSYNEQFF	TRBJ2-1	NA	NA	TRBV5-4	16
TGTGCCAGCAGCTTATCTCCCGCGGATAGCAATCAGCCCCAGCATTTT	CASSLSPADSNQPQHF	TRBJ1-5	NA	NA	TRBV7-2	16
TGTGCCAGCAACAGTGACCCTGGAAACACCATATATTTT	CASNSDPGNTIYF	TRBJ1-3	NA	NA	TRBV19	13
TGTGCCAGCAGTTCGATACAGGGGTTCTATAATTCACCCCTCCACTTT	CASSSIQGFYNSPLHF	TRBJ1-6	TRBD1	NA	TRBV6-5	16
TGTGCCAGCAGTTTAAGAGTTTCCCAGCCCCAGCATTTT	CASSLRVSQPQHF	TRBJ1-5	NA	NA	TRBV27	13
TGTGCCAGCAGTTACTCGAGCGGGGGCGCGGACACTGAAGCTTTCTTT	CASSYSSGGADTEAFF	TRBJ1-1	NA	NA	TRBV6-5	16
TGTGCCAGCAGCTTAGGGCAGGGGAACTACGAGCAGTACTTC	CASSLGQGNYEQYF	TRBJ2-7	NA	NA	TRBV7-2	14
TGCGCCAGCAGCCCCGGGACAGGGTTAACAGATACGCAGTATTTT	CASSPGTGLTDTQYF	TRBJ2-3	TRBD1	NA	TRBV5-1	15
TGTGCCAGCAGTGAAGACAGGGGCACCGGGGAGCTGTTTTTT	CASSEDRGTGELFF	TRBJ2-2	TRBD1	NA	TRBV2	14
TGTGCCAGCAGTTTAGGAGCTTTGAACACTGAAGCTTTCTTT	CASSLGALNTEAFF	TRBJ1-1	NA	NA	TRBV28	14
TGTGCCAGCAGGCCGGGAGGGATTGGCTACGAGCAGTACTTC	CASRPGGIGYEQYF	TRBJ2-7	TRBD2	NA	TRBV28	14
TGTGCCAGCAGCTTATTAATCTCCTCGGGACAGGGTATTTACAATGAGCAGTTCTTC	CASSLLISSGQGIYNEQFF	TRBJ2-1	TRBD1	few	TRBV7-2	19
TGTGCCAGCAGCTGGGGACTAGCTAGCACAGATACGCAGTATTTT	CASSWGLASTDTQYF	TRBJ2-3	TRBD2	NA	TRBV7-2	15
TGTGCCAGCAGCCTAGGGACAGGGGGAATGGGGACCCAGTACTTC	CASSLGTGGMGTQYF	TRBJ2-5	TRBD1	NA	TRBV27	15
TGCGCCAGCAGCTTGAGGGTCCAGGGGGCTTTGGGGAACACCGGGGAGCTGTTTTTT	CASSLRVQGALGNTGELFF	TRBJ2-2	TRBD1	few	TRBV5-1	19
TGCAGCGTTGAGGAGGGCTACGGCTATGGCTACACCTTC	CSVEEGYGYGYTF	TRBJ1-2	NA	NA	TRBV29-1	13
TGCGCCAGCAGCCCGACTAGCGGGAGAAACGTCTCCGAGCAGTACTTC	CASSPTSGRNVSEQYF	TRBJ2-7	TRBD2	NA	TRBV5-1	16
TGCGCCAGCAGTCTGACAGGGATTTACAATGAGCAGTTCTTC	CASSLTGIYNEQFF	TRBJ2-1	TRBD1	NA	TRBV23-1	14
TGTGCCAGCCCTAATGGACTAGCGGGAGGCAACGAGCAGTTCTTC	CASPNGLAGGNEQFF	TRBJ2-1	TRBD2	many	TRBV5-8	15
TGTGCCAGCAGCTTAACAGGGACTGGAAACACCATATATTTT	CASSLTGTGNTIYF	TRBJ1-3	NA	NA	TRBV11-2	14
TGTGCCACGACAGGGGGCGGCGACACTGAAGCTTTCTTT	CATTGGGDTEAFF	TRBJ1-1	TRBD1	NA	TRBV28	13
TGCGCCAGCAGCCAAGCTGCAGGACAGGTCTACGAGCAGTACTTC	CASSQAAGQVYEQYF	TRBJ2-7	TRBD1	NA	TRBV4-1	15
TGTGCCAGCAGTTACGGGGGTAGCGGGGGTAATGAGCAGTTCTTC	CASSYGGSGGNEQFF	TRBJ2-1	TRBD2	NA	TRBV6-5	15
TGTGCCAGCAAAGCAACGAACACCGGGGAGCTGTTTTTT	CASKATNTGELFF	TRBJ2-2	NA	NA	TRBV27	13
TGTGCCAGAAGCCACGGGACAGGGGCGAGGGTCTATGGCTACACCTTC	CARSHGTGARVYGYTF	TRBJ1-2	TRBD1	NA	TRBV5-3	16
TGTGCCAGCAGCTTCTTAGCGGAGAATTCACCCCTCCACTTT	CASSFLAENSPLHF	TRBJ1-6	NA	NA	TRBV7-9	14
TGTGCCAGCAGCCAGGATGTGGGAGCACGCGCCGGGGAGCTGTTTTTT	CASSQDVGARAGELFF	TRBJ2-2	NA	NA	TRBV4-2	16
TGTGCCAGCAGCCCGGGGGAATTCGAGACCCAGTACTTC	CASSPGEFETQYF	TRBJ2-5	NA	NA	TRBV11-3	13
TGTGCCAGCAACCTCAGGGGTTCTAACTCTGGGGCCAACGTCCTGACTTTC	CASNLRGSNSGANVLTF	TRBJ2-6	NA	once	TRBV9	17
TGTGCCTGGAGTCTAGGGGGTTCGGCTAACTATGGCTACACCTTC	CAWSLGGSANYGYTF	TRBJ1-2	NA	NA	TRBV30	15
TGTGCCACCAGTGACCCCAGGCGGGGGGGCTACGAGCAGTACTTC	CATSDPRRGGYEQYF	TRBJ2-7	TRBD2	NA	TRBV24-1	15
TGTGCCAGTAGTCTCAGGGCCGAGCCCCAGCATTTT	CASSLRAEPQHF	TRBJ1-5	NA	once	TRBV19	12
TGTGCCAGCAGTGCCCGGGACTATTATAGCTCCTACGAGCAGTACTTC	CASSARDYYSSYEQYF	TRBJ2-7	TRBD2	NA	TRBV27	16
TGTGCCAGCAGCGTAGAGGAGGGGATGAACACTGAAGCTTTCTTT	CASSVEEGMNTEAFF	TRBJ1-1	NA	NA	TRBV9	15
TGTGCCAGCACCGAGGGGGTAGTTGATCAGCCCCAGCATTTT	CASTEGVVDQPQHF	TRBJ1-5	NA	few	TRBV7-8	14
TGTGCCAGCAGTCCCGGGACAGGGCGGACTAGGGCGTTCTTC	CASSPGTGRTRAFF	TRBJ2-1	TRBD1	NA	TRBV6-5	14
TGCAGTGCTAGTTTCCAGTTGAACACTGAAGCTTTCTTT	CSASFQLNTEAFF	TRBJ1-1	NA	NA	TRBV20-1	13
TGTGCCAGCAGCGTAGACGGGGTCGATGGCTACACCTTC	CASSVDGVDGYTF	TRBJ1-2	NA	NA	TRBV9	13
TGTGCCTGGAGTGGGGGGCTGGGCTTCAATGAGCAGTTCTTC	CAWSGGLGFNEQFF	TRBJ2-1	NA	NA	TRBV30	14
TGTGCCAGCAGTACCGGGACAGGGGGCAGGAATTCACCCCTCCACTTT	CASSTGTGGRNSPLHF	TRBJ1-6	TRBD1	NA	TRBV2	16
TGTGCCAGCAGTTTCTATGTCTATGGCTACACCTTC	CASSFYVYGYTF	TRBJ1-2	NA	NA	TRBV28	12
TGTGCCAGCAGCCACTCCTCGGGGGGGGCGCAGGGCTACACCTTC	CASSHSSGGAQGYTF	TRBJ1-2	NA	NA	TRBV9	15
TGTGCCAGCAGCCCAGCCGGGACAGGGGTCTACGAGCAGTACTTC	CASSPAGTGVYEQYF	TRBJ2-7	TRBD1	NA	TRBV14	15
TGTGCCAGCAGCTTAGGACAGGCGCGTGGGACACCCCTCCACTTT	CASSLGQARGTPLHF	TRBJ1-6	NA	NA	TRBV7-2	15
TGCGCCAGCAGCTCGGGCCAGACAGGGGGGGATTCACCCCTCCACTTT	CASSSGQTGGDSPLHF	TRBJ1-6	TRBD1	NA	TRBV5-1	16
TGTGCCAGCATACAGACTAGCGTAGGTGGGGAGCTGTTTTTT	CASIQTSVGGELFF	TRBJ2-2	TRBD2	NA	TRBV27	14
TGTGCCAGCAGCCCTAGCGGGAGGGCCCTCAATGAGCAGTTCTTC	CASSPSGRALNEQFF	TRBJ2-1	TRBD2	NA	TRBV9	15
TGTGCCAGCAGTTTCAGTGCTAACTATGGCTACACCTTC	CASSFSANYGYTF	TRBJ1-2	NA	NA	TRBV27	13
TGTGCCTGGAGTAATAAGGGGGTAGTGAACACTGAAGCTTTCTTT	CAWSNKGVVNTEAFF	TRBJ1-1	NA	NA	TRBV30	15
TGTGCCAGTAGTAACTTCGGGGTCACTGAAGCTTTCTTT	CASSNFGVTEAFF	TRBJ1-1	NA	NA	TRBV19	13
TGTGCCAGCAGGCGACTAGCGGGAGTTTTGGATACGCAGTATTTT	CASRRLAGVLDTQYF	TRBJ2-3	TRBD2	NA	TRBV27	15
TGTGCCAGCAGCCGGGGGACTTCAGTGAAGGAGCGCACCGGGGAGCTGTTTTTT	CASSRGTSVKERTGELFF	TRBJ2-2	NA	NA	TRBV6-9	18
TGTGCCAGCAGCAGGACAGGAGGGGAAGCTTTCTTT	CASSRTGGEAFF	TRBJ1-1	TRBD1	NA	TRBV6-5	12